Each of the 19 T cell receptor beta chains below was sequenced from the same sample in a study of T cells in women clearing cervical HPV infection. Measured with immunoSEQ multiplex PCR; TCRdb has only the in-frame clones, and not every one. In total, the table holds approximately 22,000 clones. The material sequenced was blood buffy coat. The receptors were gathered from a woman aged 18 to 75 with a cervical HPV16 infection that either progressed to CIN3+ or cleared (not recorded which).

With respect to this clone: The CDR3 is cut off 3 residues early in the read; its end comes from the germline J gene. The chain uses TRBV20-1 and TRBJ2-5; TRBD1 might be the D (5 bases). The germline V and J ends were trimmed by 1 base and 6 bases, with 15 bases remaining between them. This CDR3 spans 14 amino acids. Germline-derived CDR1 and CDR2 are DFQATT and SNEGSKA (reference sequence). The DNA read from the CDR3 is TGCAGTGCTAGAGTAGGTGGGGCGTTTAAGACC. Its translation: CSARVGGAFKT. In full, the CDR3 is CSARVGGAFKTQYF.

Worth noting for this clone: Read sequence stops 3 residues before the CDR3 end, and the germline J gene provides the missing end. This chain links TRBV18 with TRBJ2-5; 7 bases match TRBD1. In germline, CDR1 is KGHSH, CDR2 LQKENI. This CDR3 spans 13 amino acids. Losses at the gene ends were 6 bases for V and 1 base for J; bases not matched to a gene: 2. Partial CDR3 DNA: TGTGCCAGCTCCCGGGACAGCCAAGAGACC. Its protein product is CASSRDSQET. The full CDR3 sequence reads CASSRDSQETQYF.

Here the CDR3 reads CSARTGANQPQHF. CDR3 bases read: TGCAGTGCTAGGACAGGGGCAAATCAGCCC. The chain employs TRBV20-1 and TRBJ1-5, with 8 bases identical to TRBD1. The sequenced fragment ends 3 residues before the CDR3 boundary, so the rest is inferred from the germline J gene. The V segment lost 3 bases and the J segment 4 bases; nucleotides outside the gene matches: 2. Per the germline V gene, CDR1 is DFQATT and CDR2 is SNEGSKA (reference sequence). The CDR3 is 13 amino acids.

Comment on this clone: Sequencing ends 3 residues short of the CDR3 end; the germline J gene provides the rest. The chain links TRBV10-3 to TRBJ2-3; 7 bases agree with TRBD1. V lost 8 bases to trimming and J lost 3 bases; unmatched junction nucleotides: 5. The CDR3 runs to 13 residues. Looked up from germline, CDR1 is ENHRY and CDR2 is SYGVKD. CDR3 protein: CAIRTGETDTQYF. The CDR3 DNA, read in part, is TGTGCCATCCGGACAGGAGAGACAGATACG.

On this clone: The observed sequence ends 3 residues before the CDR3 terminus, with the missing tail filled in from the germline J gene. V gene TRBV20-1 combines with J gene TRBJ2-1, with D perhaps matching TRBD2 (6 bases). Deletions cut 7 bases from V and 4 bases from J, with 11 bases between. The CDR3 loop spans 12 amino acids. Germline V lookup: CDR1 DFQATT, CDR2 SNEGSKA (reference sequence). The part of the CDR3 DNA that was read is TGCAGTGTTGTGGGGGGATACAATGAG. Its protein is CSVVGGYNE. The full CDR3 reads CSVVGGYNEQFF.

As regards this clone: A read error may produce the germline difference seen at one junction end. The read comes to an end 3 residues before the CDR3 does, leaving the germline J gene to fill in the end. The chain has TRBV6-2 or TRBV6-3 and TRBJ1-1; 10 bases align to TRBD1. This CDR3 has 17 residues. Germline CDR1 is MNHEY and CDR2 is SVGEGT. The CDR3 bases that were read are TGTGCCAGCAGTTTATACCGGGGACAGGGGATGAAAACTGAA. This codes for CASSLYRGQGMKTE. The whole CDR3 reads CASSLYRGQGMKTEAFF.

Worth noting for this clone: The read terminates 3 residues before the CDR3 end, so the remaining end is supplied by the germline J gene. V usage is TRBV7-6 and J usage is TRBJ1-2; possible D gene TRBD1, 6 bases. The CDR3 length is 15 residues. V lost 3 bases, J lost 2 bases, and 13 bases lay in between. Germline V gene lookup returns CDR1 SGHVS and CDR2 FNYEAQ. The DNA read from the CDR3 is TGTGCCAGCAGCTTCAATACAGGGAAGAACTATGGC. This encodes CASSFNTGKNYG. The CDR3, in full, reads CASSFNTGKNYGYTF.

As regards this clone: The CDR3 is cut off 3 residues early in the read; its end comes from the germline J gene. The chain employs TRBV10-3 and TRBJ2-3; TRBD2 agrees at 13 bases. Germline V gives CDR1 ENHRY, CDR2 SYGVKD. This CDR3 region has 16 residues. V dropped 5 bases and J dropped 8; count of bases not matched to a gene: 10. The CDR3 DNA, read in part, is TGTGCCATCAGTACTGGACTAGCGGGAGAAGGCGTTACG. It yields the protein CAISTGLAGEGVT. The whole CDR3 reads CAISTGLAGEGVTQYF.

Remarks on this clone: With the read ending 3 residues before the CDR3 end, the germline J gene is used to fill in that end. This chain connects TRBV7-2 to TRBJ2-2, with unresolved D. Germline CDR1 is SGHTA and CDR2 is FQGNSA. The ends were cut back, 0 bases at V and 6 bases at J, with 2 bases in the middle. This CDR3 contains 12 residues. CDR3 protein: CASSLAAGELFF. The covered CDR3 bases are TGTGCCAGCAGCTTAGCCGCCGGGGAG.

A word on this clone: Compared with germline, one end of the junction differs, possibly owing to a read error. The read ends 3 residues early relative to the CDR3; the germline J gene fills the gap. V gene TRBV4-2 combines with J gene TRBJ2-7; the D gene is possibly TRBD2 (5 bases). This CDR3 has 15 amino acids. CDR1 is LGHNA and CDR2 is YNFKEQ in the germline V gene. CDR3 amino acids: CASSQDPSPGYEQYF. CDR3 DNA (partial): TGCGCCAGCAGCCAAGATCCCTCTCCGGGGTACGAG.

A word on this clone: The read falls 3 residues short of the CDR3 end, and the missing part is taken from the germline J gene. The rearrangement joins TRBV19 to TRBJ2-7; D uncertain. Germline V gene data show CDR1 as LNHDA and CDR2 as SQIVND (reference sequence). V was shortened by 4 bases and J by 1 base, with 14 bases between the two germline ends. The CDR3 runs to 15 residues. The CDR3 protein is CASSTLTNPSYEQYF. The sequenced CDR3 bases are TGTGCCAGTAGTACCCTGACAAACCCTTCCTACGAG.

As concerns this clone: The read gets to within 3 residues of the CDR3 end, and the germline J gene fills in the rest. V gene TRBV11-3 combines with J gene TRBJ2-3; 12 positions agree with TRBD2. V shed 6 bases and J 8 bases; nucleotides not matched to a gene: 9. Germline V gene sequence: CDR1 SGHNT, CDR2 YENEEA. The CDR3 runs to 15 residues. CDR3 protein: CASSPSGRAIATQYF. CDR3 DNA, as far as it was read: TGTGCCAGCAGTCCTAGCGGGAGGGCCATTGCTACG.

Notes on this clone: The read ends 3 residues before the CDR3 terminus; that terminus is restored from the germline J gene. The rearrangement joins TRBV7-3 to TRBJ2-5; 8 nucleotides agree with TRBD2. Per germline, CDR1 SGHTA and CDR2 FQGTGA. This CDR3 is built from 15 residues. The trim removed 0 bases at V and 4 bases at J, leaving 4 bases unmatched. The CDR3: CASSLTTGGVETQYF. The part of the CDR3 DNA that was read is TGTGCCAGCAGCTTAACGACGGGGGGGGTAGAGACC.

Turning to this clone: The CDR3 is cut off 3 residues early in the read; its end comes from the germline J gene. This chain joins TRBV2 and TRBJ1-5, with D possibly being TRBD1 (6 bases). Germline V gene data show CDR1 as SNHLY and CDR2 as FYNNEI. V was trimmed by 6 bases and J by 4 bases, leaving 10 bases between them. There are 13 residues in the CDR3. CDR3 DNA (partial): TGTGCCAGCAGGGGGACATATAATCAGCCC. Amino acids: CASRGTYNQP. The full CDR3 sequence reads CASRGTYNQPQHF.

Comments on this clone: The read halts 3 residues ahead of the CDR3 end, with the missing end drawn from the germline J gene. The chain couples TRBV20-1 to TRBJ1-2, with 7 bases identical to TRBD1. The CDR3 has 15 residues. Per germline, CDR1 DFQATT and CDR2 SNEGSKA (reference sequence). J lost 4 bases, V lost 6 bases, and 14 bases had no gene match. The sequenced part of the CDR3 DNA is TGCAGTGCCACCAAGGGGACAGACCCCTTCTATGGC. Protein: CSATKGTDPFYG. The entire CDR3 sequence reads CSATKGTDPFYGYTF.

In the case of this clone: The missing CDR3 end, 3 residues past where the read stops, is filled in from the germline J gene. Other DNA sequences in the same sample also yield this CDR3. The chain combines TRBV5-1 with TRBJ2-2; TRBD2 agrees at 9 bases. Germline CDR1 and CDR2: SGHRS and YFSETQ. The CDR3 contains 15 residues. The ends lost 2 bases at V and 4 bases at J; junction bases unmatched: 3. The covered CDR3 bases are TGCGCCAGCAGCTTAACGACTAGCGGCACCGGGGAG. It specifies CASSLTTSGTGE. The whole CDR3 region reads CASSLTTSGTGELFF. Based on the CDR3 plus reference TRBV5-1 and TRBJ2-2, the full variable domain is KAGVTQTPRYLIKTRGQQVTLSCSPISGHRSVSWYQQTPGQGLQFLFEYFSETQRNKGNFPGRFSGRQFSNSRSEMNVSTLELGDSALYLCASSLTTSGTGELFFGEGSRLTVL.

About this clone itself: The read gets to within 3 residues of the CDR3 end, and the germline J gene fills in the rest. The J gene is TRBJ1-6, the V gene TRBV18; D uncertain. The CDR3 is 16 amino acids. Deletions cut 6 bases from V and 6 bases from J, with 18 bases between. Germline V gene data show CDR1 as KGHSH and CDR2 as LQKENI. The CDR3 bases that were read are TGTGCCAGCTCTCCATCTGGCGGTTCGGTTAATTCACCC. This sequence encodes CASSPSGGSVNSP. The whole CDR3 reads CASSPSGGSVNSPLHF.

Worth noting for this clone: Read data end 3 residues before the CDR3 end; the end is taken from the germline J gene. The chain couples TRBV19 to TRBJ2-7, with TRBD1 matching over 9 bases. Unmatched junction bases numbered 1, after V lost 3 bases and J lost 1 base. Germline lookup yields CDR1 LNHDA and CDR2 SQIVND (reference sequence). This CDR3 spans 14 amino acids. The CDR3 protein is CASSMGQGSYEQYF. The part of the CDR3 DNA that was read is TGTGCCAGTAGTATGGGACAGGGATCCTACGAG. Combining the CDR3 with reference TRBV19 and TRBJ2-7 gives the whole variable domain DGGITQSPKYLFRKEGQNVTLSCEQNLNHDAMYWYRQDPGQGLRLIYYSQIVNDFQKGDIAEGYSVSREKKESFPLTVTSAQKNPTAFYLCASSMGQGSYEQYFGPGTRLTVT.

Remarks on this clone: Read coverage stops 3 residues before the CDR3 terminus; the germline J gene supplies the remainder. This chain links TRBV5-1 with TRBJ2-1, with no clear D. Germline V gene sequence: CDR1 SGHRS, CDR2 YFSETQ. Trimming removed 2 bases from V and 4 bases from J, with 4 bases in between. The CDR3 extends over 12 amino acids. CDR3 loop: CASSFNYNEQFF. Partial CDR3 DNA: TGCGCCAGCAGCTTTAATTACAATGAG. The full variable domain, in which reference TRBV5-1 and TRBJ2-1 provide the parts outside the CDR3, is KAGVTQTPRYLIKTRGQQVTLSCSPISGHRSVSWYQQTPGQGLQFLFEYFSETQRNKGNFPGRFSGRQFSNSRSEMNVSTLELGDSALYLCASSFNYNEQFFGPGTRLTVL.